This TCR beta chain was profiled in a study of identical twins. TCRdb recomputed calls from the 5' RACE reads with MiXCR, one row per CDR3 protein. The sample includes approximately 700,000 distinct CDR3 sequences, about 18% of them seen just once. The CDR3 runs to 13 residues. Trimming shortened V by 0 bases and J by 8 bases, and 13 bases separated the two germline ends. Germline CDR1 is GTSNPN and CDR2 is SVGIG (reference sequence). Study-level results: Analyses of zero insertions could, in part, be confounded by invariant MAIT and iNKT cells. Models predicted less out-of-frame TCR alpha sharing in monozygotic twins than was found.

Comment on this clonotype: Its specificity is not known.

These data were also filed under a second study, of T cells expressing NK-cell markers. That investigation notes: The leading position in the CD3+CD56-NKG2C+ fraction of a handful of donors also went to these clonotypes.

The chain has TRBV30 and TRBJ1-2, with D maybe TRBD1 (6 bases). What was sequenced was PBMCs. This receptor was identified in a woman in her late teens or twenties in good health. In nucleotides, the CDR3 is TGTGCCTGGAGTGTGTTACAGGGCGAAGGCTACACCTTC. Its translation is CAWSVLQGEGYTF.